These 21 T cell receptor beta chains were all obtained from the same sample, sequenced in a study of blood T cells in healthy people across ages. Through a sample-barcoded 5' primer and a J-beta primer mix, a second PCR was run for roughly 6 to 11 cycles. TCRdb reprocessed the 5' RACE reads with MiXCR, giving one entry per CDR3 protein. The sample lists about 760,000 distinct CDR3 sequences, 20% to 30% seen once, with around 9.2% in the top ten. The sample was also linked to a second study, of T cells of mothers and their children.

Sequenced: blood. The receptor source for this set is a boy between 5 and 17 years old in good health.

This clonotype was counted a single time. The chain uses TRBV7-9 and TRBJ1-4, with TRBD1 identical over 7 bases. The CDR3 is 15 amino acids. Losses at the gene ends were 5 bases for V and 8 bases for J; bases not matched to a gene: 11. CDR1 is SEHNR, CDR2 FQNEAQ, per germline (reference sequence). CDR3 DNA: TGTGCCAGCAGCACCGATTACAGGGGAAGGGAAAAACTGTTTTTT. Translating it yields CASSTDYRGREKLFF.

This clonotype was counted only a few times. V and J are TRBV20-1 and TRBJ2-1, with TRBD2 matching 8 bases. The CDR3 sequence is 14 residues long. J lost 3 bases, V lost 6 bases, and 7 bases had no gene match. In germline, CDR1 is DFQATT, CDR2 SNEGSKA (reference sequence). The CDR3 DNA is TGCAGTGCGAGGCGGGAGGACATCTACAATGAGCAGTTCTTC. Its protein is CSARREDIYNEQFF.

The chain combines TRBV12-3 or TRBV12-4 with TRBJ2-3; TRBD2 aligns across 7 bases. CDR3 length: 15 amino acids. The V and J ends lost 3 bases and 3 bases, in that order; junction bases with no gene match: 6. For the CDR3, the DNA is TGTGCCAGCAGTTTTGGGGGGGGGAGAACAGATACGCAGTATTTT. Its protein is CASSFGGGRTDTQYF.

The CDR3 DNA sequence: TGCAGCAGGTGGACAGGGGGGATTGTAGATGGCTACACCTTC. Protein product: CSRWTGGIVDGYTF. This rearrangement joins TRBV29-1 to TRBJ1-2; 10 bases are shared with TRBD1. The V and J ends lost 8 bases and 6 bases, in that order; junction bases with no gene match: 12. The CDR3 covers 14 residues. Germline CDR1 is SQVTM and CDR2 is ANQGSEA.

The rearrangement uses TRBV28 and TRBJ2-4, with TRBD2 matching over 8 bases. The junction had 17 bases not matched to a gene; V was cut back by 4 bases and J by 6 bases. The CDR3 has 18 residues. Germline CDR1 MDHEN, CDR2 SYDVKM. DNA for the CDR3: TGTGCCAGCAGTTCCATTAGCGGGGAGAACCCAGGTGGAAACATTCAGTACTTC. It translates to CASSSISGENPGGNIQYF.

This clonotype was found a few times. This sequence joins TRBV6-2 or TRBV6-3 and TRBJ2-5, with no clear D. In germline, CDR1 is MNHEY, CDR2 SVGEGT. The length of the CDR3 is 13 residues. V lost 0 bases and J 5 bases, leaving 7 bases between the germline ends. This chain's CDR3 is CASSYSERETQYF. The CDR3 bases are TGTGCCAGCAGTTACTCGGAGAGGGAGACCCAGTACTTC.

This clonotype occurred a few times. The chain joins TRBV24-1 to TRBJ1-1; the D gene is possibly TRBD1 (5 bases). Germline loops: CDR1 KGHDR, CDR2 SFDVKD. The CDR3 consists of 14 residues. V shed 6 bases and J shed 4 bases, with 14 bases lying between them. The CDR3 loop is CATSSNLGGTEAFF. As DNA, the CDR3 is TGTGCCACCAGTTCCAACCTGGGGGGCACTGAAGCTTTCTTT.

This clonotype was detected only a few times. This chain joins TRBV12-3 or TRBV12-4 and TRBJ2-1, with TRBD2 as a possible D gene (5 bases). The CDR3 contains 17 residues. V lost 7 bases, J lost 0 bases, and 19 bases lay in between. The CDR3 DNA sequence: TGTGCCAGCATTCCCCGGGTAGCGCATAGCTCCTACAATGAGCAGTTCTTC. It yields the protein CASIPRVAHSSYNEQFF.

This clonotype has only a few counts. The V gene is TRBV4-1, the J gene TRBJ2-2, with 8 positions matching TRBD2. The CDR3 sequence is 16 residues long. V was clipped by 1 base and J by 0 bases; unmatched bases: 1. Germline loops: CDR1 MGHRA, CDR2 YSYEKL. CDR3 DNA: TGCGCCAGCAGCCAAGTTAGCGGGGCGAACACCGGGGAGCTGTTTTTT. This translates into CASSQVSGANTGELFF.

The CDR3 region is CASSQVTGFGKNIQYF. CDR3 nucleotide sequence: TGTGCCAGCAGCCAAGTGACAGGGTTCGGCAAAAACATTCAGTACTTC. This chain links TRBV11-2 with TRBJ2-4, with 7 positions matching TRBD1. The CDR3 runs 16 residues. From germline, CDR1 is SGHAT and CDR2 FQNNGV. Trimming removed 5 bases from V and 3 bases from J; junction bases left unmatched: 10.

V gene TRBV5-1 combines with J gene TRBJ2-1; no reliable D call. Germline CDR1 reads SGHRS; CDR2 reads YFSETQ. This CDR3 is 13 amino acids long. With 1 base removed from V and 8 bases from J, the gap between germline ends came to 10 bases. This chain's CDR3 is CASSLRPVDEQFF. The DNA of the CDR3 is TGCGCCAGCAGCTTGAGACCGGTAGATGAGCAGTTCTTC.

This clonotype was counted ten times or more. The V call is TRBV7-9, the J call TRBJ2-5; D gene ambiguous. The germline V gene has CDR1 SEHNR and CDR2 FQNEAQ (reference sequence). The CDR3 extends over 13 amino acids. Trimming removed 5 bases at V and 3 bases at J, with 10 bases between. CDR3 loop: CASSPRLEETQYF. The CDR3, as DNA: TGTGCCAGCAGCCCCCGACTGGAAGAGACCCAGTACTTC.

This clonotype turned up a few times. This chain links TRBV20-1 with TRBJ2-5, with D possibly matching TRBD2 (5 bases). V gave up 3 bases and J gave up 0 bases, with 8 bases separating them. There are 13 residues in the CDR3. Germline CDR1 DFQATT, CDR2 SNEGSKA (reference sequence). The CDR3 nucleotides are TGCAGTGCTAGTTCGGGGAACCAAGAGACCCAGTACTTC. Protein sequence: CSASSGNQETQYF.

The chain has TRBV6-2 or TRBV6-3 and TRBJ2-1; 11 bases line up with TRBD2. The CDR3 loop spans 15 amino acids. The germline V gene has CDR1 MNHEY and CDR2 SVGEGT. J gave up 6 bases and V 6 bases, and 7 bases lay outside the gene matches. In nucleotides, the CDR3 is TGTGCCAGCAGACTCCTAGCGGGGGGTATCAATGAGCAGTTCTTC. Its protein is CASRLLAGGINEQFF.

This clonotype was counted many times. At one end the junction does not follow the germline gene, possibly because of a read error. The chain is built from TRBV10-2 and TRBJ2-3; D perhaps matches TRBD2 (7 bases). Per germline, CDR1 WSHSY and CDR2 SAAADI. The CDR3 contains 13 residues. DNA for the CDR3: TGCGCCAGCAGTGCGGGGGGCACGGATACGCAGTATTTT. Amino acids: CASSAGGTDTQYF.

The chain uses TRBV29-1 and TRBJ2-1; TRBD1 matches 7 bases. Losses at the gene ends were 0 bases for V and 0 bases for J; bases not matched to a gene: 5. Germline CDR1 and CDR2: SQVTM and ANQGSEA. This CDR3 region has 16 residues. This CDR3 reads CSVEDPSGGSYNEQFF. Written as DNA, the CDR3 is TGCAGCGTTGAAGATCCATCAGGGGGCTCCTACAATGAGCAGTTCTTC.

The V and J genes are TRBV29-1 and TRBJ2-1; TRBD1 aligns across 8 bases. Germline assignment: CDR1 SQVTM and CDR2 ANQGSEA. This CDR3 has 13 amino acids. The ends lost 7 bases at V and 7 bases at J; junction bases unmatched: 9. DNA of the CDR3: TGCAGCGCAGGACAGGGAGATAAGAATGAGCAGTTCTTC. Protein sequence: CSAGQGDKNEQFF.

The chain recombines TRBV15 with TRBJ2-3, with 7 bases that match TRBD2. The CDR3 has 17 residues. V dropped 5 bases and J dropped 2; count of bases not matched to a gene: 13. Per the germline V gene, CDR1 is LNHNV and CDR2 is YYDKDF (reference sequence). The CDR3, as DNA: TGTGCCACCAGCTCCGGACTAGGACCCTCAGACACAGATACGCAGTATTTT. Its protein product is CATSSGLGPSDTDTQYF.

This sequence joins TRBV2 and TRBJ2-2; tentatively, D is TRBD2 (6 bases). With 8 bases removed from V and 7 bases from J, the gap between germline ends came to 17 bases. Germline CDR1 and CDR2: SNHLY and FYNNEI. The length of the CDR3 is 14 residues. In nucleotides, the CDR3 is TGTGCCAGCGCCTACAGACTAGGGGACGGGGAGCTGTTTTTT. Amino acids: CASAYRLGDGELFF.

This clonotype was seen a few times. V usage is TRBV20-1 and J usage is TRBJ2-5; D might be TRBD1 or TRBD2, each matching 5 bases. Trimming took off 3 bases at V and 4 bases at J, with 12 bases between the two ends. The CDR3 is 13 amino acids. CDR1 and CDR2 from the germline V gene are DFQATT and SNEGSKA (reference sequence). CDR3 residues: CSASRGLGETQYF. CDR3 sequence (DNA): TGCAGTGCTAGCCGGGGCTTGGGAGAGACCCAGTACTTC.

The chain links TRBV29-1 to TRBJ2-5; 10 bases align to TRBD1. After removal of 7 bases from V and 4 bases from J, the junction contained 6 bases not matched to a gene. The CDR3 runs 13 residues. CDR1 SQVTM and CDR2 ANQGSEA come from the germline V gene. The CDR3 spells CSAKTGGRETQYF. Here the CDR3 DNA reads TGCAGCGCCAAGACAGGGGGCCGAGAGACCCAGTACTTC.